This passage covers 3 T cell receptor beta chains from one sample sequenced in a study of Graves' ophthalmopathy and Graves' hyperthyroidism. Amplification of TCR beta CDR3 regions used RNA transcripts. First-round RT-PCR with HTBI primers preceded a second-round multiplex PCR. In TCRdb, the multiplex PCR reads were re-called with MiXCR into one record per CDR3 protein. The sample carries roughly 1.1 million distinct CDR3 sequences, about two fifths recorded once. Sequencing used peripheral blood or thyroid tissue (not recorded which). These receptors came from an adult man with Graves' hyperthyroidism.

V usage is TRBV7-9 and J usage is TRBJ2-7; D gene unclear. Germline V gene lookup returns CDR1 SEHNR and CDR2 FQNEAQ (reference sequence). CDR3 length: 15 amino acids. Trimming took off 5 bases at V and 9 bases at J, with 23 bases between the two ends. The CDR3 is CASSDVRGSFDGQYF. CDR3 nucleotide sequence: TGTGCCAGCAGCGACGTGCGTGGATCTTTCGACGGGCAGTACTTC.

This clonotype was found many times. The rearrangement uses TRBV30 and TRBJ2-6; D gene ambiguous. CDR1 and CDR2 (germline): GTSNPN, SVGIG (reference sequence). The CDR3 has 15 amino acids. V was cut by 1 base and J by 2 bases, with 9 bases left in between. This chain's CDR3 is CAWSATQTGANVLTF. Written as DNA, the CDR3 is TGTGCCTGGAGTGCAACGCAGACTGGGGCCAACGTCCTGACTTTC.

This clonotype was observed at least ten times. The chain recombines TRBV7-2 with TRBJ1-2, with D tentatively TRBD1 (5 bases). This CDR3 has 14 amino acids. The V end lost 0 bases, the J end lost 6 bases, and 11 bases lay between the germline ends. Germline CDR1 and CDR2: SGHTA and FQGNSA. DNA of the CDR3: TGTGCCAGCAGCTTAGCTGGGGGATTTGATGGCTACACCTTC. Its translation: CASSLAGGFDGYTF.